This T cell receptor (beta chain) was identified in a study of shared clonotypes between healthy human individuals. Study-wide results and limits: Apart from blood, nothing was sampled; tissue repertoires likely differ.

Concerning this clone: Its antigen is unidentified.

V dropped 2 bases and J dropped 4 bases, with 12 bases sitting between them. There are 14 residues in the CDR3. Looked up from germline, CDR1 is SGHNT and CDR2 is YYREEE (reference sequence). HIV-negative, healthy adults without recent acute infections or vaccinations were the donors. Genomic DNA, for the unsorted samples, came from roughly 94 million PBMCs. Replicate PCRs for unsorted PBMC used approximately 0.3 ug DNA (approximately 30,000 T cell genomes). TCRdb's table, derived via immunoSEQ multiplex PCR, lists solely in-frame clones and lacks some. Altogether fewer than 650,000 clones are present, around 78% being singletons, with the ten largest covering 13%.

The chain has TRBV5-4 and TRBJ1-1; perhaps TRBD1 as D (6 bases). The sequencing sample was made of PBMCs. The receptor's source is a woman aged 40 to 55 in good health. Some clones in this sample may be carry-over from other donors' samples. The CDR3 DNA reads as TGTGCCAGCAGCTTCGGGCAGGGGAGCACTGAAGCTTTCTTT. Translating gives CASSFGQGSTEAFF.